A selection of T cell receptor beta chains follows, all from one sample in a study of spatial heterogeneity in lung cancer. One entry per CDR3 protein results from TCRdb running MiXCR on the 5' RACE reads. This table holds roughly 120,000 distinct CDR3 sequences, 12% found once. The source was PBMCs, collected at follow-up. The source is a male donor with early-stage non-small cell lung cancer. Each CDR3 is given without its conserved first and last residue. Clone size is shown for a subset of rows, as once, few, many or a class of expanded clone.

j_call: TRBJ2-1; clone_size: NA; cdr3_length: 14; v_call: TRBV9; cdr3_aa: ASSLLSGETYNEQF
j_call: TRBJ2-5; clone_size: NA; cdr3_length: 13; v_call: TRBV20-1; cdr3_aa: SARIQGEVQETQY
j_call: TRBJ2-6; clone_size: NA; cdr3_length: 18; v_call: TRBV18; cdr3_aa: ASSPRSSATGTSGANVLT
j_call: TRBJ1-2; clone_size: few; cdr3_length: 12; v_call: TRBV7-2; cdr3_aa: ASSSGLMEGGYT
j_call: TRBJ1-2; clone_size: NA; cdr3_length: 12; v_call: TRBV2; cdr3_aa: ASSEYGGGDGYT
j_call: TRBJ1-6; clone_size: many; cdr3_length: 13; v_call: TRBV5-1; cdr3_aa: ASSLSQGERSPLH
j_call: TRBJ2-2; clone_size: many; cdr3_length: 16; v_call: TRBV12-3/TRBV12-4; cdr3_aa: ASSPSLLGQGGSGELF
j_call: TRBJ1-1; clone_size: many; cdr3_length: 17; v_call: TRBV4-3; cdr3_aa: ASSQDRGDQGWRSTEAF
j_call: TRBJ1-2; clone_size: few; cdr3_length: 12; v_call: TRBV7-8; cdr3_aa: ASSLAGSASGYT
j_call: TRBJ1-5; clone_size: many; cdr3_length: 14; v_call: TRBV4-2; cdr3_aa: ASSQEGSPSNQPQH
j_call: TRBJ1-1; clone_size: few; cdr3_length: 12; v_call: TRBV28; cdr3_aa: ASRKTEMNTEAF
j_call: TRBJ2-1; clone_size: NA; cdr3_length: 12; v_call: TRBV20-1; cdr3_aa: SARVLAGYNEQF
j_call: TRBJ2-3; clone_size: many; cdr3_length: 15; v_call: TRBV7-2; cdr3_aa: ASSSGLAGGPTDTQY
j_call: TRBJ1-2; clone_size: few; cdr3_length: 13; v_call: TRBV4-3; cdr3_aa: ASSQGTGPFYGYT
j_call: TRBJ2-7; clone_size: many; cdr3_length: 11; v_call: TRBV20-1; cdr3_aa: SATQTATYEQY
j_call: TRBJ2-6; clone_size: few; cdr3_length: 13; v_call: TRBV19; cdr3_aa: ASLRRGSGANVLT
j_call: TRBJ2-5; clone_size: few; cdr3_length: 14; v_call: TRBV7-9; cdr3_aa: ASSSYRAERQETQY
j_call: TRBJ2-2; clone_size: many; cdr3_length: 10; v_call: TRBV10-2; cdr3_aa: ATWLGTGELF
j_call: TRBJ1-1; clone_size: many; cdr3_length: 11; v_call: TRBV5-1; cdr3_aa: ASSTRPNTEAF
j_call: TRBJ2-6; clone_size: NA; cdr3_length: 15; v_call: TRBV11-3; cdr3_aa: ASSPGQTYSGANVLT